Included here is one TCR beta chain sequence, with context. Antigen unknown. This record belongs to a study of T cell responses to AZD1222 COVID-19 vaccine. As for the study in general: Researchers grouped second doses given at about 4 or about 12 weeks into one pool.

Profiled with immunoSEQ multiplex PCR; TCRdb holds only in-frame clones, not every one. This table holds about 100,000 clones, around nine tenths found once. Whole-study results and caveats: There were mostly white British donors and more females than males, and clonal diversity was possibly underestimated. Increased Spike-specific TCR breadth and depth were observed after two AZD1222 doses.

The CDR3 consists of 16 residues. With 0 bases clipped from V and 3 bases from J, the junction kept 7 bases outside the gene matches. The V gene's germline CDR1 is SGHNT and CDR2 YYREEE (reference sequence). Here the sequenced sample was peripheral blood, taken on day 0 of AZD1222 vaccination. The source is an adult in good health. The V call is TRBV5-4, the J call TRBJ1-1; 8 bases agree with TRBD1. DNA for the CDR3: TGTGCCAGCAGCTTGGGTTCAGGCAGGGGGCACACTGAAGCTTTCTTT. As protein: CASSLGSGRGHTEAFF.